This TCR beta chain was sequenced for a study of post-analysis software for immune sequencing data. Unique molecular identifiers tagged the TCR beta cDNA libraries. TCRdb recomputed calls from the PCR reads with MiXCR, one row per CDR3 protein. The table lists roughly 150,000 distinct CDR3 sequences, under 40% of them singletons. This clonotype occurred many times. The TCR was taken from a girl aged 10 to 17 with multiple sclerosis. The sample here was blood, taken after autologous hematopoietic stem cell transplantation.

In nucleotides, the CDR3 is TGCAGTGCTATTGGGGAGACTAGTGATTACGAGCAGTACTTC. It is translated as CSAIGETSDYEQYF. The chain employs TRBV20-1 and TRBJ2-7; D may be TRBD2 (6 bases). Trimming shortened V by 4 bases and J by 4 bases, and 17 bases separated the two germline ends. The germline V gene encodes CDR1 DFQATT and CDR2 SNEGSKA (reference sequence). The CDR3 has 14 residues.